These 23 T cell receptor beta chains originate from one sample sequenced in a study of T cells in localized non-small cell lung cancer. Here immunoSEQ multiplex PCR was the method, and the copy in TCRdb shows in-frame clones only, minus some. The sample records about 25,000 clones, roughly 88% being singletons. The specimen was peripheral blood mononuclear cells, collected before any cancer treatment. These receptors all come from a woman aged 40-70 years with stage III lung adenocarcinoma.

This rearrangement joins TRBV5-4 to TRBJ2-2, with TRBD1 identical over 8 bases. Germline values: CDR1 SGHNT, CDR2 YYREEE (reference sequence). J was trimmed by 3 bases and V by 4 bases; bases with no gene match: 8. The CDR3 extends over 16 amino acids. The CDR3 spells CASSLRGRGYTGELFF. DNA for the CDR3: TGTGCCAGCAGCCTCAGGGGGCGCGGGTACACCGGGGAGCTGTTTTTT.

The genes are TRBV7-2 and TRBJ2-3, with a possible D match to TRBD1 (5 bases). Germline V CDR1 and CDR2: SGHTA, FQGNSA. V was pared by 1 base and J by 2 bases, with 10 bases between. The CDR3 loop spans 15 amino acids. The CDR3 region is CASSLERGHTDTQYF. CDR3 DNA sequence: TGTGCCAGCAGCTTAGAAAGAGGACACACAGATACGCAGTATTTT.

V usage is TRBV2 and J usage is TRBJ2-2, with TRBD2 matching 9 bases. Per germline, CDR1 SNHLY and CDR2 FYNNEI. CDR3 length: 13 residues. J gave up 5 bases and V 8 bases, and 3 bases lay outside the gene matches. CDR3: CASRGGGTGELFF. For the CDR3, the DNA is TGTGCCAGCCGCGGGGGGGGAACCGGGGAGCTGTTTTTT.

The V gene is TRBV5-1, the J gene TRBJ1-1; D unresolved. Germline CDR1 and CDR2: SGHRS and YFSETQ. The CDR3 is made up of 13 amino acids. Trimming shortened V by 0 bases and J by 2 bases, and 5 bases separated the two germline ends. This chain's CDR3 is CASSLGINTEAFF. The CDR3 DNA is TGCGCCAGCAGCTTGGGAATCAACACTGAAGCTTTCTTT.

The chain links TRBV13 to TRBJ2-1; tentatively, D is TRBD2 (6 bases). Germline assignment: CDR1 PRHDT and CDR2 FYEKMQ (reference sequence). The CDR3 has 16 residues. V gave up 1 base and J gave up 5 bases, with 15 bases separating them. CDR3 DNA: TGTGCCAGCAGCTTAGCCCCCCGGTGGGGGGACAATGAGCAGTTCTTC. Residues: CASSLAPRWGDNEQFF.

CDR3 loop: CASSPQGAYGYTF. DNA for the CDR3: TGTGCCAGCAGTCCACAGGGTGCCTATGGCTACACCTTC. V is TRBV2 and J is TRBJ1-2, with a weak D call TRBD1 (6 bases). There are 13 residues in the CDR3. Germline loops: CDR1 SNHLY, CDR2 FYNNEI. Trimming took off 5 bases at V and 4 bases at J, with 11 bases between the two ends.

J is TRBJ1-3 and V is TRBV7-2, with 8 bases matching TRBD1. This CDR3 contains 14 residues. Trimming cost V 5 bases and J 4 bases; bases outside gene matches: 4. CDR1 and CDR2 from the germline V gene are SGHTA and FQGNSA. The CDR3 loop is CASSMDRAGNTIYF. CDR3 nucleotide sequence: TGTGCCAGCAGCATGGACAGGGCGGGAAACACCATATATTTT.

This chain links TRBV30 with TRBJ2-2; TRBD2 matches 13 bases. The CDR3 runs 16 residues. Per the germline V gene, CDR1 is GTSNPN and CDR2 is SVGIG (reference sequence). Unmatched junction bases numbered 10, after V lost 4 bases and J lost 8 bases. Here the CDR3 DNA reads TGTGCCTGGATGCCGGGACTAGCGGGGCCGGGGGGGGAGCTGTTTTTT. Translating it yields CAWMPGLAGPGGELFF.

The rearrangement joins TRBV19 to TRBJ2-1, with D possibly being TRBD1 (5 bases). The V and J ends lost 7 bases and 5 bases respectively, with 12 bases between them. This CDR3 is built from 13 residues. Looked up from germline, CDR1 is LNHDA and CDR2 is SQIVND (reference sequence). CDR3 loop: CASKGDRHNEQFF. The CDR3 coding sequence is TGTGCCAGTAAGGGTGACAGACACAATGAGCAGTTCTTC.

This sequence joins TRBV4-1 and TRBJ2-7; no definite D call. With 0 bases removed from V and 4 bases from J, the gap between germline ends came to 13 bases. Germline lookup yields CDR1 MGHRA and CDR2 YSYEKL. This CDR3 has 15 residues. The CDR3 protein is CASSQDQVPPYEQYF. CDR3 in DNA: TGCGCCAGCAGCCAAGACCAGGTTCCCCCTTACGAGCAGTACTTC.

The chain couples TRBV6-5 to TRBJ1-3; perhaps TRBD1 as D (5 bases). Deletions cut 2 bases from V and 4 bases from J, with 9 bases between. The CDR3 has 14 residues. Germline V CDR1 and CDR2: MNHEY, SVGAGI. The CDR3 DNA follows: TGTGCCAGCAGTTACGAAGGGGTCGGAAACACCATATATTTT. Protein: CASSYEGVGNTIYF.

The chain couples TRBV29-1 to TRBJ2-1; D gene unclear. There are 13 residues in the CDR3. V was trimmed by 6 bases and J by 5 bases, leaving 14 bases between them. Per the germline V gene, CDR1 is SQVTM and CDR2 is ANQGSEA. The CDR3, as DNA: TGCAGCGTGGGTCCCGCGAGCCACAATGAGCAGTTCTTC. Amino acid sequence: CSVGPASHNEQFF.

The genes are TRBV7-7 and TRBJ2-5, with D perhaps matching TRBD1 or TRBD2 (7 bases each). Per the germline V gene, CDR1 is SSHAT and CDR2 is FNYEAQ (reference sequence). The CDR3 totals 14 residues. The germline V and J ends were trimmed by 6 bases and 5 bases, with 16 bases remaining between them. CDR3 sequence (DNA): TGTGCCAGCAGTCCCACAGGGGAGGGGGAGACCCAGTACTTC. Translated, it gives CASSPTGEGETQYF.

V gene TRBV5-8 combines with J gene TRBJ1-1; the D gene is possibly TRBD1 (5 bases). The germline V and J ends were trimmed by 2 bases and 0 bases, with 11 bases remaining between them. CDR3 length equals 15 residues. In germline, CDR1 is SGHTS, CDR2 YDEGEE. The CDR3 protein is CASSLAGRMNTEAFF. The CDR3, as DNA: TGTGCCAGCAGCTTAGCGGGACGGATGAACACTGAAGCTTTCTTT.

V is TRBV27 and J is TRBJ2-7; D is ambiguous. The CDR3 consists of 12 residues. Germline CDR1 MNHEY, CDR2 SMNVEV (reference sequence). Trimming shortened V by 5 bases and J by 4 bases, and 9 bases separated the two germline ends. Here the CDR3 reads CASSPSRYEQYF. In DNA, the CDR3 is TGTGCCAGCAGTCCTTCAAGATACGAGCAGTACTTC.

The chain couples TRBV19 to TRBJ2-5; D is ambiguous. This CDR3 is 12 amino acids long. With 4 bases removed from V and 5 bases from J, the gap between germline ends came to 8 bases. Germline CDR1 and CDR2: LNHDA and SQIVND (reference sequence). The chain's CDR3 is CASSRAKETQYF. The CDR3, as DNA: TGTGCCAGTAGTAGGGCTAAGGAGACCCAGTACTTC. Full variable domain (remainder filled in from reference TRBV19 and TRBJ2-5): DGGITQSPKYLFRKEGQNVTLSCEQNLNHDAMYWYRQDPGQGLRLIYYSQIVNDFQKGDIAEGYSVSREKKESFPLTVTSAQKNPTAFYLCASSRAKETQYFGPGTRLLVL.

This chain links TRBV25-1 with TRBJ1-6; TRBD1 matches 7 bases. Germline-derived CDR1 and CDR2 are MGHDK and SYGVNS. CDR3 length: 15 residues. With 5 bases clipped from V and 10 bases from J, the junction kept 11 bases outside the gene matches. CDR3 in DNA: TGTGCCAGCAGTCCCCATGGGGGGACAGCATCACCCCTCCACTTT. Its translation: CASSPHGGTASPLHF. Drawing the rest from reference TRBV25-1 and TRBJ1-6, the complete variable domain is EADIYQTPRYLVIGTGKKITLECSQTMGHDKMYWYQQDPGMELHLIHYSYGVNSTEKGDLSSESTVSRIRTEHFPLTLESARPSHTSQYLCASSPHGGTASPLHFGNGTRLTVT.

This chain uses TRBV19 with TRBJ2-1; D ambiguous. The germline V and J ends were trimmed by 1 base and 15 bases, with 13 bases remaining between them. Germline CDR1 reads LNHDA; CDR2 reads SQIVND (reference sequence). The CDR3 loop spans 12 amino acids. The CDR3 reads CASSIGPTRPFF. The DNA for the CDR3 is TGTGCCAGTAGTATAGGGCCAACACGGCCGTTCTTC.

This clone has only one observation. The chain joins TRBV11-2 to TRBJ2-3; 14 nucleotides line up with TRBD2. This CDR3 region has 18 residues. Trimming cost V 1 base and J 5 bases; bases outside gene matches: 8. Germline lookup yields CDR1 SGHAT and CDR2 FQNNGV. CDR3 protein: CASSLVGVGTSGRDTQYF. CDR3 DNA: TGTGCCAGCAGCTTAGTAGGGGTGGGGACTAGCGGGAGAGATACGCAGTATTTT.

The chain is built from TRBV18 and TRBJ2-7; D is possibly TRBD1 (6 bases). The CDR3 contains 15 residues. Looked up from germline, CDR1 is KGHSH and CDR2 is LQKENI. Trimming removed 2 bases at V and 0 bases at J, with 11 bases between. The chain's CDR3 is CASSPGQLSSYEQYF. CDR3 nucleotides: TGTGCCAGCTCACCAGGACAGTTAAGCTCCTACGAGCAGTACTTC.

The gene calls are TRBV4-3 and TRBJ2-2; 10 nucleotides agree with TRBD2. The germline gives CDR1 LGHNA, CDR2 YSLEER. The CDR3 is 16 residues long. Unmatched junction bases numbered 5, after V lost 3 bases and J lost 4 bases. CDR3 DNA sequence: TGCGCCAGCAGCCACCCCAGCGGGGGGGTCACCGGGGAGCTGTTTTTT. Its translation: CASSHPSGGVTGELFF.

This chain joins TRBV19 and TRBJ1-1, with TRBD1 matching 8 bases. The junction had 4 bases not matched to a gene; V was cut back by 9 bases and J by 4 bases. The CDR3 loop spans 12 amino acids. Germline values: CDR1 LNHDA, CDR2 SQIVND (reference sequence). The CDR3 loop is CARSGQATEAFF. CDR3 nucleotide sequence: TGTGCCAGGTCGGGACAGGCCACTGAAGCTTTCTTT.

The V and J genes are TRBV5-1 and TRBJ1-3; D possibly corresponds to TRBD1 (6 bases). There are 17 residues in the CDR3. Trimming removed 0 bases from V and 3 bases from J, with 16 bases in between. The germline gives CDR1 SGHRS, CDR2 YFSETQ. In DNA, the CDR3 is TGCGCCAGCAGCTTGGCCGTGCCAGGGGCAGGTGGAAACACCATATATTTT. Residues: CASSLAVPGAGGNTIYF.